A single sample is the source of the 23 T cell receptor beta chains below, sequenced in a study of cytomegalovirus exposure and HLA in healthy donors (dated by TCRdb to the late 2010s). The protocol used for the library was the immunoSEQ multiplex PCR assay. For the multiplex PCR, a mixture combining 60 forward primers for TCR Vbeta segments and 13 reverse primers for TCR Jbeta segments was used. Imported from immuneACCESS, the table was reduced by TCRdb to in-frame sequences with V and J called. These copies leave out some clones; in studies compared against another copy, an unresolved V gene accounts for under half, and the cause of the remainder is not known. This sample comprises about 150,000 clones, less than 85% of them detected only once. The ten most abundant clones make up about 4.9% of the sample. Material: PBMCs. The receptors stem from a man aged 18-30 years in good health and CMV-seronegative.

The gene calls are TRBV5-4 and TRBJ1-1, with D possibly being TRBD1 (5 bases). Germline CDR1 is SGHNT and CDR2 is YYREEE (reference sequence). The length of the CDR3 is 14 residues. Trimming removed 6 bases from V and 2 bases from J, with 14 bases in between. The CDR3 protein is CASTAGGGNTEAFF. The DNA for the CDR3 is TGTGCCAGCACCGCCGGGGGGGGAAACACTGAAGCTTTCTTT.

The V and J genes are TRBV25-1 and TRBJ1-2; D is unresolved. Germline V lookup: CDR1 MGHDK, CDR2 SYGVNS. Between the trimmed V and J ends, which lost 4 bases and 0 bases, there was a span of 9 bases. The length of the CDR3 is 14 residues. The CDR3, as DNA: TGTGCCAGCAGTGGGGCTAACACTAACTATGGCTACACCTTC. It specifies CASSGANTNYGYTF.

This rearrangement joins TRBV10-3 to TRBJ2-1, with 11 bases matching TRBD2. Germline CDR1 reads ENHRY; CDR2 reads SYGVKD. Trimming removed 5 bases from V and 4 bases from J; junction bases left unmatched: 4. The CDR3 sequence is 15 residues long. DNA for the CDR3: TGTGCCATCAGTCGACTAGCGGGACAATACAATGAGCAGTTCTTC. Amino acids: CAISRLAGQYNEQFF.

V and J are TRBV4-1 and TRBJ1-4; D gene uncertain. The germline V gene has CDR1 MGHRA and CDR2 YSYEKL. Trimming took off 2 bases at V and 8 bases at J, with 12 bases between the two ends. There are 14 residues in the CDR3. CDR3 coding DNA: TGCGCCAGCAGCCAATACCAAGCATGGGAAAAACTGTTTTTT. Its protein is CASSQYQAWEKLFF.

The chain has TRBV11-3 and TRBJ2-3; D is unclear. V was cut by 1 base and J by 2 bases, with 4 bases left in between. From germline, CDR1 is SGHNT and CDR2 YENEEA. The CDR3 sequence is 13 residues long. The CDR3: CASSLASTDTQYF. CDR3 nucleotide sequence: TGTGCCAGCAGCTTAGCCTCCACAGATACGCAGTATTTT.

The J gene is TRBJ2-2, the V gene TRBV30; TRBD2 agrees at 7 bases. V shed 0 bases and J 3 bases; nucleotides not matched to a gene: 10. Germline V gives CDR1 GTSNPN, CDR2 SVGIG (reference sequence). CDR3 length: 17 residues. The CDR3, as DNA: TGTGCCTGGAGTGTAAAGGCTAGCGGAACCTACACCGGGGAGCTGTTTTTT. It codes for CAWSVKASGTYTGELFF.

This clone appeared a single time. The V and J genes are TRBV6-6 and TRBJ2-3; 7 bases agree with TRBD1. Unmatched junction bases numbered 5, after V lost 5 bases and J lost 3 bases. Germline loops: CDR1 MNHNY, CDR2 SVGAGI (reference sequence). The CDR3 spans 14 residues. As DNA, the CDR3 is TGTGCCAGCAGTCTTGACAGGGCGACAGATACGCAGTATTTT. Amino acids: CASSLDRATDTQYF.

This clone was seen more than once but under ten times. The V gene is TRBV6-1, the J gene TRBJ2-1, with 9 nucleotides matching TRBD2. The CDR3 has 15 amino acids. V shed 1 base and J 2 bases; nucleotides not matched to a gene: 0. Germline V gene sequence: CDR1 MNHNS, CDR2 SASEGT. Here the CDR3 DNA reads TGTGCCAGCAGTGAAGTAGCGGGGGCCTACAATGAGCAGTTCTTC. Encoded protein: CASSEVAGAYNEQFF.

The rearrangement links TRBV19 to TRBJ1-2; D is possibly TRBD1 (5 bases). Between the trimmed V and J ends, which lost 11 bases and 2 bases, there was a span of 9 bases. CDR1 LNHDA and CDR2 SQIVND come from the germline V gene (reference sequence). The CDR3 covers 11 residues. The CDR3 loop is CAGKGNYGYTF. The CDR3 nucleotides read TGTGCCGGCAAGGGGAACTATGGCTACACCTTC. Looking up the rest from reference TRBV19 and TRBJ1-2 gives the full variable domain: DGGITQSPKYLFRKEGQNVTLSCEQNLNHDAMYWYRQDPGQGLRLIYYSQIVNDFQKGDIAEGYSVSREKKESFPLTVTSAQKNPTAFYLCAGKGNYGYTFGSGTRLTVV.

V usage is TRBV7-2 and J usage is TRBJ1-1; TRBD1 is a possible D gene (5 bases). The V gene's germline CDR1 is SGHTA and CDR2 FQGNSA. The CDR3 is 16 residues long. Trimming left V 2 bases short and J 4 bases short, with 17 bases between. The CDR3 coding sequence is TGTGCCAGCAGCTTATTTTTTGTGGGGGGGAGCACTGAAGCTTTCTTT. This gives the protein CASSLFFVGGSTEAFF. The whole variable domain, filled in from reference TRBV7-2 and TRBJ1-1, reads GAGVSQSPSNKVTEKGKDVELRCDPISGHTALYWYRQSLGQGLEFLIYFQGNSAPDKSGLPSDRFSAERTGGSVSTLTIQRTQQEDSAVYLCASSLFFVGGSTEAFFGQGTRLTVV.

The V gene is TRBV19, the J gene TRBJ2-5; maybe TRBD1 (5 bases). This CDR3 has 17 amino acids. The V end was cut by 4 bases, the J end by 1 base, with 19 bases between. Germline V gene lookup returns CDR1 LNHDA and CDR2 SQIVND (reference sequence). The CDR3 here is CASSTLQVGPLQETQYF. The DNA for the CDR3 is TGTGCCAGTAGTACTCTGCAGGTGGGGCCGCTCCAAGAGACCCAGTACTTC.

The chain links TRBV27 to TRBJ2-1; D is unclear. The CDR3 spans 12 residues. Germline-derived CDR1 and CDR2 are MNHEY and SMNVEV (reference sequence). V gave up 5 bases and J gave up 7 bases, with 9 bases separating them. CDR3 protein: CASSSPGNEQFF. The CDR3 nucleotides are TGTGCCAGCAGTAGTCCCGGGAATGAGCAGTTCTTC.

The chain couples TRBV10-3 to TRBJ1-6, with D unresolved. Germline-derived CDR1 and CDR2 are ENHRY and SYGVKD. The V gene lost 7 bases and the J gene lost 7 bases, with 20 bases spanning the gap. This CDR3 has 16 amino acids. The CDR3 DNA follows: TGTGCCATCAACGCCCACGGGGAGGGTGGGAATTCACCCCTCCACTTT. Translated, it gives CAINAHGEGGNSPLHF.

The rearrangement uses TRBV11-2 and TRBJ1-5; 11 bases map to TRBD1. Germline V gene sequence: CDR1 SGHAT, CDR2 FQNNGV. V was pared by 10 bases and J by 6 bases, with 8 bases of the junction left unmatched. This CDR3 region has 14 residues. This CDR3 reads CANRDRGDGQPQHF. The CDR3 DNA reads as TGTGCCAACAGGGACAGGGGGGACGGTCAGCCCCAGCATTTT.

The gene calls are TRBV7-6 and TRBJ2-3, with 13 bases lining up with TRBD2. CDR3 size: 17 residues. The germline V gene encodes CDR1 SGHVS and CDR2 FNYEAQ. The V gene end was trimmed by 2 bases and the J gene end by 3 bases; junction bases not matched to a gene: 5. The CDR3 sequence: CASSLRTSGRHTDTQYF. The CDR3 DNA sequence: TGTGCCAGCAGCTTAAGGACTAGCGGGAGACATACAGATACGCAGTATTTT.

The chain couples TRBV7-2 to TRBJ2-3; D gene unclear. Germline V gene data show CDR1 as SGHTA and CDR2 as FQGNSA. The CDR3 runs 12 residues. Trimming removed 6 bases at V and 2 bases at J, with 6 bases between. CDR3 sequence: CASSQSTDTQYF. In nucleotides, the CDR3 is TGTGCCAGCAGTCAGTCCACAGATACGCAGTATTTT.

The V call is TRBV20-1, the J call TRBJ1-2, with D unresolved. The V gene's germline CDR1 is DFQATT and CDR2 SNEGSKA (reference sequence). The CDR3 extends over 11 amino acids. The CDR3 here is CSPKLPEGYTF. In DNA, the CDR3 is TGCAGCCCTAAGCTCCCTGAGGGCTACACCTTC.

The chain is built from TRBV9 and TRBJ2-1, with D uncertain. Per the germline V gene, CDR1 is SGDLS and CDR2 is YYNGEE. The V end was cut by 6 bases, the J end by 1 base, with 17 bases between. CDR3 length: 16 amino acids. The CDR3 DNA follows: TGTGCCAGCAACAATTTTCCAGGTGGGTCCTACAATGAGCAGTTCTTC. Protein sequence: CASNNFPGGSYNEQFF.

The rearrangement joins TRBV7-8 to TRBJ1-5, with D possibly TRBD1 on 5 matching bases. CDR1 SGHVS and CDR2 FQNEAQ come from the germline V gene. The ends were cut back, 1 base at V and 0 bases at J, with 10 bases in the middle. The CDR3 totals 16 residues. CDR3 coding DNA: TGTGCCAGCAGCTTAGATAGGGGTTATAGCAATCAGCCCCAGCATTTT. The encoded protein is CASSLDRGYSNQPQHF.

The chain links TRBV6-1 to TRBJ2-3, with a tentative D call TRBD2 (5 bases). The V end was cut by 6 bases, the J end by 2 bases, with 12 bases between. Germline lookup yields CDR1 MNHNS and CDR2 SASEGT. The CDR3 is 14 residues long. The CDR3 reads CASRRRTDTDTQYF. The CDR3 DNA follows: TGTGCCAGCAGGCGGCGGACTGACACAGATACGCAGTATTTT.

This chain uses TRBV5-1 with TRBJ2-2; 10 bases agree with TRBD1. The trim removed 4 bases at V and 6 bases at J, leaving 6 bases unmatched. Germline V gene data show CDR1 as SGHRS and CDR2 as YFSETQ. There are 15 residues in the CDR3. This chain's CDR3 is CASSPGQGGSGELFF. The CDR3 coding sequence is TGCGCCAGCAGCCCTGGACAGGGGGGCTCCGGGGAGCTGTTTTTT.

The chain couples TRBV25-1 to TRBJ2-7; 10 bases agree with TRBD2. The CDR3 runs 12 residues. The V gene end was trimmed by 10 bases and the J gene end by 3 bases; junction bases not matched to a gene: 3. Germline CDR1 reads MGHDK; CDR2 reads SYGVNS. The CDR3 DNA sequence: TGTGCCACGCTAGCGGGAGTCTACGAGCAGTACTTC. Translated: CATLAGVYEQYF.

J is TRBJ2-7 and V is TRBV6-6, with D possibly matching TRBD2 (5 bases). This CDR3 is built from 14 residues. Germline-derived CDR1 and CDR2 are MNHNY and SVGAGI (reference sequence). The germline V and J ends were trimmed by 2 bases and 0 bases, with 8 bases remaining between them. For the CDR3, the DNA is TGTGCCAGCAGTTACCCGGAGGTCTCCTACGAGCAGTACTTC. This translates into CASSYPEVSYEQYF.